These 9 T cell receptor beta chains came from one sample sequenced in a study of prognosis after radiotherapy for stage I lung cancer. Multiplex PCR in two rounds served to amplify TCR beta CDR3 from genomic DNA. First-round PCR, the initial amplification, used primers specific to each TRBV and TRBJ gene. MiXCR, run by TCRdb on the multiplex PCR reads, gives a single entry per CDR3 protein. This table has about 20,000 distinct CDR3 sequences, around 46% appearing once. Material: PBMCs, obtained before or after stereotactic body radiation therapy (not recorded which). Receptor source: a donor aged 50 or older with non-small cell lung cancer.

This clonotype was seen many times. The genes are TRBV28 and TRBJ2-4, with 7 bases that match TRBD1. The CDR3 is 13 residues long. V shed 2 bases, J shed 7 bases, and the junction held 2 bases outside the gene matches. The germline V gene has CDR1 MDHEN and CDR2 SYDVKM. The CDR3 coding sequence is TGTGCCAGCAGTTTAAGACAGGGTAACATTCAGTACTTC. This encodes CASSLRQGNIQYF.

This clonotype was recorded many times. This chain uses TRBV10-3 with TRBJ2-7; 14 bases line up with TRBD2. Trimming removed 7 bases from V and 4 bases from J; junction bases left unmatched: 9. CDR3 size: 16 residues. Germline V gene lookup returns CDR1 ENHRY and CDR2 SYGVKD. The CDR3 sequence is CAINKGTSGSNYEQYF. The CDR3 bases are TGTGCCATCAATAAGGGGACTAGCGGGAGCAATTACGAGCAGTACTTC.

As concerns this clonotype: Possible read error: a much larger clone is one base away. This CDR3 reads CASSLAGVLEQYF. In DNA form, the CDR3 reads TGTGCCAGCAGCTTAGCAGGGGTCCTCGAGCAGTACTTC. The genes are TRBV7-4 and TRBJ2-7; D is possibly TRBD1 (5 bases). Germline assignment: CDR1 SGHVT and CDR2 SQSDAQ. V was trimmed by 0 bases and J by 6 bases, leaving 9 bases between them. The CDR3 contains 13 residues.

In this sample, this clonotype turned up many times. The chain links TRBV5-1 to TRBJ1-1, with TRBD1 identical over 8 bases. The length of the CDR3 is 14 residues. V shed 3 bases and J 5 bases; nucleotides not matched to a gene: 6. Germline assignment: CDR1 SGHRS and CDR2 YFSETQ. CDR3 bases: TGCGCCAGCAGCTCAAGCAGGGGGCAAACTGAAGCTTTCTTT. Its protein product is CASSSSRGQTEAFF.

This clonotype turned up a few times. This sequence may be a read error, since a much larger clone differs from it by one base. The rearrangement uses TRBV5-4 and TRBJ2-1; 9 positions agree with TRBD2. Germline lookup yields CDR1 SGHNT and CDR2 YYREEE (reference sequence). The length of the CDR3 is 15 residues. With V trimmed by 4 bases and J by 3 bases, 5 bases remained unmatched. DNA of the CDR3: TGTGCCAGCAGCGCCAGGACTAGCGTCTACAATGAGCAGTTCTTC. Protein sequence: CASSARTSVYNEQFF.

This clonotype was seen once. The chain is built from TRBV7-2 and TRBJ1-3; weak D call: TRBD1 (5 bases). CDR3 length equals 15 residues. V shed 1 base and J shed 4 bases, with 11 bases lying between them. Germline V lookup: CDR1 SGHTA, CDR2 FQGNSA. As DNA, the CDR3 is TGTGCCAGCAGCTTAGGGGCAGGGATGGGAAACACCATATATTTT. Translating gives CASSLGAGMGNTIYF.

The V and J genes are TRBV12-5 and TRBJ2-1; D is ambiguous. Trimming stripped 2 bases from V and 4 bases from J, with 12 bases between. The length of the CDR3 is 15 residues. Germline V lookup: CDR1 LGHNT, CDR2 FRNRAP. The CDR3 loop is CASGLPAKWYNEQFF. The CDR3 nucleotides are TGTGCTAGTGGTTTGCCGGCCAAATGGTACAATGAGCAGTTCTTC.

This clonotype occurred once. J is TRBJ2-1 and V is TRBV11-3; D is unresolved. The CDR3 is 15 amino acids. CDR1 and CDR2 (germline): SGHNT, YENEEA. V was shortened by 3 bases and J by 3 bases, with 12 bases between the two germline ends. DNA for the CDR3: TGTGCCAGCAGCTTTGGTGGCGGAGACTACAATGAGCAGTTCTTC. Its translation: CASSFGGGDYNEQFF.

The V call is TRBV6-2 or TRBV6-3, the J call TRBJ2-7; 8 bases are a match to TRBD2. Germline lookup yields CDR1 MNHEY and CDR2 SVGEGT. The CDR3 has 13 residues. After removal of 10 bases from V and 6 bases from J, the junction contained 11 bases not matched to a gene. The CDR3 here is CATQAGEIVEQYF. The CDR3 DNA follows: TGTGCCACCCAAGCGGGAGAAATTGTCGAGCAGTACTTC.